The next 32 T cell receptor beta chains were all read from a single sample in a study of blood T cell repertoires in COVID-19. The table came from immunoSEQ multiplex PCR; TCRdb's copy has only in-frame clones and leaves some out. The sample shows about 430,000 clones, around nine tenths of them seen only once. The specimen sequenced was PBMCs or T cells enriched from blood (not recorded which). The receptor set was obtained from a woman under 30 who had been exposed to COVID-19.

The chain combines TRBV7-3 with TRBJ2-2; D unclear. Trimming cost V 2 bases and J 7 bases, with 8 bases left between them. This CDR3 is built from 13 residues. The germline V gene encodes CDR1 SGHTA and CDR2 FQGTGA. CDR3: CASSLSYNGELFF. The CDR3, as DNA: TGTGCCAGCAGCTTATCCTATAACGGGGAGCTGTTTTTT.

The chain's CDR3 is CASRATDTQYF. As DNA, the CDR3 is TGTGCCAGCAGAGCCACAGATACGCAGTATTTT. The chain uses TRBV6-5 and TRBJ2-3; D not certain. The CDR3 consists of 11 residues. With 6 bases removed from V and 2 bases from J, the gap between germline ends came to 3 bases. Germline lookup yields CDR1 MNHEY and CDR2 SVGAGI.

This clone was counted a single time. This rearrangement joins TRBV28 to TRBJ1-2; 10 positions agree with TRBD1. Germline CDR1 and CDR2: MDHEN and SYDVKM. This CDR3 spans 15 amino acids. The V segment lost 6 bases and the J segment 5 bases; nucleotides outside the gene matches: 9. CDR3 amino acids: CASRIPGQGGYGYTF. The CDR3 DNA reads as TGTGCCAGCAGAATTCCTGGACAGGGGGGATATGGCTACACCTTC.

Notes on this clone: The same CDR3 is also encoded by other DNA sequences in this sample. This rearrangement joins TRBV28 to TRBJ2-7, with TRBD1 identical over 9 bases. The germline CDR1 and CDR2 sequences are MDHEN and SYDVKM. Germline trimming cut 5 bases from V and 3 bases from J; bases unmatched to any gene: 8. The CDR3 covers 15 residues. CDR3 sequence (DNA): TGTGCCAGCAGTCTTACCGGGACAGGGCTCTACGAGCAGTACTTC. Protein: CASSLTGTGLYEQYF.

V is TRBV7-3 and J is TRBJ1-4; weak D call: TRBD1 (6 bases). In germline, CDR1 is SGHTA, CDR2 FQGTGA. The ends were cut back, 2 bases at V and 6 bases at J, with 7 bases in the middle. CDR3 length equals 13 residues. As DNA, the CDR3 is TGTGCCAGCAGCTTAGCAGGGGATGAAAAACTGTTTTTT. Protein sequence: CASSLAGDEKLFF.

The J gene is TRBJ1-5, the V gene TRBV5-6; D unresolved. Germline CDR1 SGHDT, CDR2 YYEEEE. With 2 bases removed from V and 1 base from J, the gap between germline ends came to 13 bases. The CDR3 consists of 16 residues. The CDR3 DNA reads TGTGCCAGCAGCTTCGACGGGGATTTAAGCAATCAGCCCCAGCATTTT. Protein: CASSFDGDLSNQPQHF.

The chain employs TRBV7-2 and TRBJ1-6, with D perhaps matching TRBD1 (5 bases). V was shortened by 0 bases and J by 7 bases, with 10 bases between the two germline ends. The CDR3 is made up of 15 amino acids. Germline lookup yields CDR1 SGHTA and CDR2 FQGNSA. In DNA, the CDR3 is TGTGCCAGCAGCTTAGCGCGGTCAGGGAATTCACCCCTCCACTTT. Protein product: CASSLARSGNSPLHF.

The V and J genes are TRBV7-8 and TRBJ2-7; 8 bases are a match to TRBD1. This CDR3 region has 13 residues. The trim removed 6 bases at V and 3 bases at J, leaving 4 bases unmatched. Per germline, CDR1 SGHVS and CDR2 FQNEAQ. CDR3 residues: CASRIDRGYEQYF. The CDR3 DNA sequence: TGTGCCAGCAGAATTGACAGGGGCTACGAGCAGTACTTC. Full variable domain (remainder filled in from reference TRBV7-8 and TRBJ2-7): GAGVSQSPRYKVAKRGQDVALRCDPISGHVSLFWYQQALGQGPEFLTYFQNEAQLDKSGLPSDRFFAERPEGSVSTLKIQRTQQEDSAVYLCASRIDRGYEQYFGPGTRLTVT.

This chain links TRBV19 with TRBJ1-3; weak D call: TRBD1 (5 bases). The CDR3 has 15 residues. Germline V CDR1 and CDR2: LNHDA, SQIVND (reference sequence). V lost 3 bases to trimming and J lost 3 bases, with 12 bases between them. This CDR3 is CASSMERGNGNTIYF. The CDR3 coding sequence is TGTGCCAGTAGTATGGAGCGGGGGAATGGAAACACCATATATTTT.

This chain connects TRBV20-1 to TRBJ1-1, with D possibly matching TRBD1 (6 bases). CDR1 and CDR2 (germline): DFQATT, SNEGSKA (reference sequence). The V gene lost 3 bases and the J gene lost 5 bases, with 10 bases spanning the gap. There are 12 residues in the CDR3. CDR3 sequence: CSASGGGTEAFF. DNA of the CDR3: TGCAGTGCTAGTGGAGGGGGTACTGAAGCTTTCTTT.

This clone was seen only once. The CDR3 spells CASSWGGPGTDTQYF. CDR3 coding DNA: TGTGCCAGCAGCTGGGGAGGGCCGGGCACAGATACGCAGTATTTT. The chain employs TRBV5-4 and TRBJ2-3; 7 bases line up with TRBD2. Germline V lookup: CDR1 SGHNT, CDR2 YYREEE (reference sequence). The V segment lost 3 bases and the J segment 1 base; nucleotides outside the gene matches: 5. The CDR3 is 15 residues long.

The CDR3 region is CASSNRAGVGDTQYF. The DNA for the CDR3 is TGTGCCAGCAGTAACCGAGCGGGAGTAGGAGATACGCAGTATTTT. The V call is TRBV6-5, the J call TRBJ2-3; 8 bases fit TRBD2. The CDR3 contains 15 residues. The ends lost 5 bases at V and 5 bases at J; junction bases unmatched: 9. Germline assignment: CDR1 MNHEY and CDR2 SVGAGI.

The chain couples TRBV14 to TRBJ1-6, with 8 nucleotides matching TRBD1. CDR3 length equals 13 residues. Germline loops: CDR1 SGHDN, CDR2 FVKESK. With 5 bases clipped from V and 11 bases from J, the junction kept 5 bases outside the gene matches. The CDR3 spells CASSSNRGAPLHF. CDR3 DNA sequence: TGTGCCAGCAGCTCCAACAGGGGGGCACCCCTCCACTTT. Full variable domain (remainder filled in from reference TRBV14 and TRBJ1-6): EAGVTQFPSHSVIEKGQTVTLRCDPISGHDNLYWYRRVMGKEIKFLLHFVKESKQDESGMPNNRFLAERTGGTYSTLKVQPAELEDSGVYFCASSSNRGAPLHFGNGTRLTVT.

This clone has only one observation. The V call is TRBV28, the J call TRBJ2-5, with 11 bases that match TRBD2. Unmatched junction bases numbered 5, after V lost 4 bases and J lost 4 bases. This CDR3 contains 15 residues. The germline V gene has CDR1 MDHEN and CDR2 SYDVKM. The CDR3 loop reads CASSSTSGVGETQYF. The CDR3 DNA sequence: TGTGCCAGCAGTTCGACTAGCGGGGTGGGAGAGACCCAGTACTTC.

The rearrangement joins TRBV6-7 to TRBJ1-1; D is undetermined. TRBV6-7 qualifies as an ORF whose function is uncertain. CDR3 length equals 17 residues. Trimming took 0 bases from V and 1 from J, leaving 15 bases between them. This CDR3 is CASSYSLARFGNTEAFF. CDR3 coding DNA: TGTGCCAGCAGTTACTCTCTGGCGCGGTTTGGGAACACTGAAGCTTTCTTT.

In DNA, the CDR3 is TGTGCCAGTATCCCGACAGGGGGCTATCAGCCCCAGCATTTT. Protein product: CASIPTGGYQPQHF. The chain joins TRBV19 to TRBJ1-5; 10 bases line up with TRBD1. CDR1 and CDR2 (germline): LNHDA, SQIVND (reference sequence). The CDR3 contains 14 residues. The junction had 5 bases not matched to a gene; V was cut back by 7 bases and J by 5 bases.

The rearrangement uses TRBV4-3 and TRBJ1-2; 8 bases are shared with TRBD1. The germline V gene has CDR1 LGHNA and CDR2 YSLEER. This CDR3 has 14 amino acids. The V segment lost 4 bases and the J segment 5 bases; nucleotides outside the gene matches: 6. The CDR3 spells CASSRIDRGYGYTF. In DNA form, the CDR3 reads TGCGCCAGCAGCCGGATCGACAGGGGTTATGGCTACACCTTC.

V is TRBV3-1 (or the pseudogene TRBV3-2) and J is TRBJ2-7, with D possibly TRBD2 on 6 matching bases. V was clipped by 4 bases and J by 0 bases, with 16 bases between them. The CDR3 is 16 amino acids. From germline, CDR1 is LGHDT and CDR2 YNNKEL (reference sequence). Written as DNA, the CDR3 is TGTGCCAGCAGCCGACCGAGCGCGGGGAGCTCCTACGAGCAGTACTTC. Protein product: CASSRPSAGSSYEQYF.

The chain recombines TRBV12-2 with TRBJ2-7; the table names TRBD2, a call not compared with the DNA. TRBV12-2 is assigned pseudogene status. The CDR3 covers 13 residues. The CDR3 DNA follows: TGTGCAAGTCGCTTAGTACTGGCCTACGAGCAGTACTTC. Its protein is CASRLVLAYEQYF.

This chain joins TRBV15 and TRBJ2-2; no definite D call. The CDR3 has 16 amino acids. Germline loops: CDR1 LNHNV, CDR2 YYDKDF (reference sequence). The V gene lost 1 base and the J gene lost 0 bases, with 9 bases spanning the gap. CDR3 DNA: TGTGCCACCAGCAGAGCCCCGGCGGCGAACACCGGGGAGCTGTTTTTT. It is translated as CATSRAPAANTGELFF. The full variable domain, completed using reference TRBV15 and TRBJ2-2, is DAMVIQNPRYQVTQFGKPVTLSCSQTLNHNVMYWYQQKSSQAPKLLFHYYDKDFNNEADTPDNFQSRRPNTSFCFLDIRSPGLGDTAMYLCATSRAPAANTGELFFGEGSRLTVL.

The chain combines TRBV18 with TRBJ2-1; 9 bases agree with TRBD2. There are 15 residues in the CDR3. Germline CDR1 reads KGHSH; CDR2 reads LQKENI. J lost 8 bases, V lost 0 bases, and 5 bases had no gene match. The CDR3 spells CASSPPGLAYYEQFF. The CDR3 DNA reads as TGTGCCAGCTCACCACCGGGACTAGCTTACTATGAGCAGTTCTTC.

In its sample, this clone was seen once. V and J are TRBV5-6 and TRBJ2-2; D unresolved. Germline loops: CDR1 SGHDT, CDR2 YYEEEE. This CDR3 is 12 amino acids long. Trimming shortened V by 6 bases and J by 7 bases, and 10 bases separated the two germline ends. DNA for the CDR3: TGTGCCAGCAAACAGTGGGTCGGGGAGCTGTTTTTT. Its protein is CASKQWVGELFF.

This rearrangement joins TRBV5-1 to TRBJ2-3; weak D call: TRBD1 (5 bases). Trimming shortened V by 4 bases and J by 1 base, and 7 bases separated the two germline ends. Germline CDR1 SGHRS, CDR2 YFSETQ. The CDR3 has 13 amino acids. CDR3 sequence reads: CASSRGGTDTQYF. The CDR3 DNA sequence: TGCGCCAGCAGCAGGGGTGGCACAGATACGCAGTATTTT.

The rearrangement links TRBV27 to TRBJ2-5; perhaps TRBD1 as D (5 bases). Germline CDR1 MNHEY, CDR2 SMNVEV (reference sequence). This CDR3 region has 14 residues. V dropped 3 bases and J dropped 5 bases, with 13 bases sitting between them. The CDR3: CASSFHDRSETQYF. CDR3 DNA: TGTGCCAGCAGTTTCCATGACAGATCCGAGACCCAGTACTTC.

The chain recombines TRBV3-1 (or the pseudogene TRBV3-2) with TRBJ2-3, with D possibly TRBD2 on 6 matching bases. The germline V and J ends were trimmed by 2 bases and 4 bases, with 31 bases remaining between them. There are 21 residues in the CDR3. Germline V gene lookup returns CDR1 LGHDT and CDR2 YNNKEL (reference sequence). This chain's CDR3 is CASSQWDSPTWHLLSSDTQYF. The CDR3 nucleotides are TGTGCCAGCAGCCAATGGGACTCACCTACGTGGCACCTACTCTCCTCAGATACGCAGTATTTT.

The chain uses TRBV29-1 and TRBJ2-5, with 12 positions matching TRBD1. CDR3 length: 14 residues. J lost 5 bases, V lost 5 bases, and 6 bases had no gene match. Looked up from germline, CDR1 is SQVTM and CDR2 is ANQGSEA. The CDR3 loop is CSVRDRGQRETQYF. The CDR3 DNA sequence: TGCAGCGTTAGGGACAGGGGGCAGAGGGAGACCCAGTACTTC.

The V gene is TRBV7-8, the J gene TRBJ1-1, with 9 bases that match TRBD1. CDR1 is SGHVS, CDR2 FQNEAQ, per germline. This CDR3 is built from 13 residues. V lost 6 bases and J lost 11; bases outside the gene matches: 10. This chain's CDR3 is CASRETGGGTAFF. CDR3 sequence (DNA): TGTGCCAGCAGGGAAACAGGGGGCGGAACGGCTTTCTTT.

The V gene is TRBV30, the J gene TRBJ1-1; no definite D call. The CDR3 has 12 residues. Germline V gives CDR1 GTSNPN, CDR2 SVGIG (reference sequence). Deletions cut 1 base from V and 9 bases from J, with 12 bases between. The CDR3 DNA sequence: TGTGCCTGGAGTGAGAGGGAAAGAAAAGCTTTCTTT. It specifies CAWSERERKAFF.

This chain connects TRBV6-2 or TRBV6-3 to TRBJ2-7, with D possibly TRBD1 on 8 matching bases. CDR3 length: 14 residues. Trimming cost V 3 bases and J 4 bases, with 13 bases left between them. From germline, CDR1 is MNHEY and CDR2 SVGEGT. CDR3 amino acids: CASSYAGDRYEQYF. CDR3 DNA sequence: TGTGCCAGCAGTTATGCGGGGGACAGGTACGAGCAGTACTTC.

CDR3 in DNA: TGTGCCAGCAGCCACCCCAGGGCGAGTGGGAACACTGAAGCTTTCTTT. It is translated as CASSHPRASGNTEAFF. The rearrangement links TRBV14 to TRBJ1-1; possibly TRBD1 for D (5 bases). V dropped 3 bases and J dropped 1 base, with 15 bases sitting between them. The germline CDR1 and CDR2 sequences are SGHDN and FVKESK. The length of the CDR3 is 16 residues.

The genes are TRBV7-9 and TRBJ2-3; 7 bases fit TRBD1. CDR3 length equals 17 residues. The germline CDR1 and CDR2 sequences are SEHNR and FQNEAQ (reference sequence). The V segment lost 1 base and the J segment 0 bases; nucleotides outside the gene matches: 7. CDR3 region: CASSLGAGTASTDTQYF. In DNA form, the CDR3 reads TGTGCCAGCAGCTTAGGGGCCGGGACAGCGAGCACAGATACGCAGTATTTT.

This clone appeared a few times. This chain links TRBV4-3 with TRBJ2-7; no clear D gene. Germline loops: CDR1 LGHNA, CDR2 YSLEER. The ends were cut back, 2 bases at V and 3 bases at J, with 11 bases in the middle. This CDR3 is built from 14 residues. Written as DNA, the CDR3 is TGCGCCAGCAGCCAATCCTGGGCGATCTACGAGCAGTACTTC. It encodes CASSQSWAIYEQYF.